The present entry profiles one T cell receptor (beta chain) with its context. The target antigen is unknown. This record comes from a study of cytomegalovirus exposure and HLA in healthy donors. Overall study results and limits: The study put 160 or so TCR beta chains on its list as cytomegalovirus-associated.

Looked up from germline, CDR1 is SGHNT and CDR2 is YYREEE (reference sequence). The CDR3 runs to 15 residues. With V trimmed by 2 bases and J by 2 bases, 7 bases remained unmatched. TCRdb's copy holds only in-frame clones and misses some; the assay was immunoSEQ multiplex PCR. The sample comprises roughly 240,000 clones, about 86% of which are singletons, and 2.5% to 3% rests with the top ten. The chain links TRBV5-4 to TRBJ2-7; 7 positions match TRBD2. Sequences were obtained from PBMCs. This sequence was found in a man in his late teens or twenties in good health and CMV-seronegative. For the CDR3, the DNA is TGTGCCAGCAGCTTTCGGGGTAGCGGGCCCTACGAGCAGTACTTC. Its protein is CASSFRGSGPYEQYF.